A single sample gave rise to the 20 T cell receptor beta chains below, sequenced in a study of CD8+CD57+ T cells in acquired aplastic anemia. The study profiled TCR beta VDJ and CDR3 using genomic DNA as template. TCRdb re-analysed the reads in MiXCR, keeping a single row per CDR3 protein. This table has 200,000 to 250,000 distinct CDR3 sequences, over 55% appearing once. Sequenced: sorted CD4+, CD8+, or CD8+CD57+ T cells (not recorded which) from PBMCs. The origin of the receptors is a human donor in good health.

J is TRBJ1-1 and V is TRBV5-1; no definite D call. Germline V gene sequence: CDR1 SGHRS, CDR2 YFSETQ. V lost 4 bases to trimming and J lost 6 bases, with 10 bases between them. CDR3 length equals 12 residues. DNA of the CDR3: TGCGCCAGCAGCGTGGCTGGGCCTGAAGCTTTCTTT. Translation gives CASSVAGPEAFF.

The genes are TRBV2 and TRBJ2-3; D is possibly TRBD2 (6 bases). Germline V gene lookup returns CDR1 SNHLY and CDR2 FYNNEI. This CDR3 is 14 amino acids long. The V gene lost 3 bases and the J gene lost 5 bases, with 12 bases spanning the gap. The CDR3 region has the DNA TGTGCCAGCAGTGACAGACTAGGGATAGATACGCAGTATTTT. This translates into CASSDRLGIDTQYF.

The CDR3 DNA sequence: TGCGCCAGCAGCCCTAAACAGGGGTTGCCCTACAATGAGCAGTTCTTC. Translated, it gives CASSPKQGLPYNEQFF. The chain is built from TRBV4-1 and TRBJ2-1; 7 bases are shared with TRBD1. The germline CDR1 and CDR2 sequences are MGHRA and YSYEKL. This CDR3 region has 16 residues. J lost 2 bases, V lost 4 bases, and 8 bases had no gene match.

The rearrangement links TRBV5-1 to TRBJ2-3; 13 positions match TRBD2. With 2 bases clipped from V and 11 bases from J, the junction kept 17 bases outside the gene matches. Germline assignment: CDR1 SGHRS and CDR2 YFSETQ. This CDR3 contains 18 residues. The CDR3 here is CASSLKWTSGRAYNEQYF. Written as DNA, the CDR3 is TGCGCCAGCAGCTTAAAATGGACTAGCGGGAGAGCTTACAATGAGCAGTATTTT.

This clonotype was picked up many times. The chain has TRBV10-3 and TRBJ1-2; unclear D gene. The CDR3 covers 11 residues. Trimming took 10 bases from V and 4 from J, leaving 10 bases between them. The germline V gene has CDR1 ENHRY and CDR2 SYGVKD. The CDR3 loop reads CATTETYGYTF. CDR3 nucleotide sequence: TGTGCCACGACGGAAACCTATGGCTACACCTTC.

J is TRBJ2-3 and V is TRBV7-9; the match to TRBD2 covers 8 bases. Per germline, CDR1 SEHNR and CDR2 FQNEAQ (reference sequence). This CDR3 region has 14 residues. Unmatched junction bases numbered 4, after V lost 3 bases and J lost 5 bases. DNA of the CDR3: TGTGCCAGCAGCTTGCGGGGGGCGAAAGATACGCAGTATTTT. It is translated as CASSLRGAKDTQYF.

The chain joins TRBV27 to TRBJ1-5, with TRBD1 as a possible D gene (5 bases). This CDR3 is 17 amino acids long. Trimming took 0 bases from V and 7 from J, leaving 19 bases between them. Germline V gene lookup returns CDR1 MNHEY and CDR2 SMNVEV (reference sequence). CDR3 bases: TGTGCCAGCAGTTTATCGTCGGGACTAGGCTACGAGCAGCCCCAGCATTTT. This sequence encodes CASSLSSGLGYEQPQHF.

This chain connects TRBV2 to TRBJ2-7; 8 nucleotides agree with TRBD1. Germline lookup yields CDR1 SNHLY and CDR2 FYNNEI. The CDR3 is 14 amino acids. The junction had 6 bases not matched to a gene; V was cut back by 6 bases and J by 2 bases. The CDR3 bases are TGTGCCAGCAGCAGACAGGGGTCAGCCTACGAGCAGTACTTC. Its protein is CASSRQGSAYEQYF.

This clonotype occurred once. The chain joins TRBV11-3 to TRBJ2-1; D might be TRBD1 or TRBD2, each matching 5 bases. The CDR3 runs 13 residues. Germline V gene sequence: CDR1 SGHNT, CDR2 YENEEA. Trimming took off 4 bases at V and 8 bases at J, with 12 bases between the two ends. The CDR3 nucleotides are TGTGCCAGCAGCTCGGGGCTCGGGGATGAGCAGTTCTTC. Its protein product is CASSSGLGDEQFF.

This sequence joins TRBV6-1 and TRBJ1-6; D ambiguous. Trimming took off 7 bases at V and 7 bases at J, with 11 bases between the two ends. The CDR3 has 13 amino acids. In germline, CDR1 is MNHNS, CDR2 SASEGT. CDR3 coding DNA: TGTGCCAGCACCCAGAGCCACAATTCACCCCTCCACTTT. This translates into CASTQSHNSPLHF.

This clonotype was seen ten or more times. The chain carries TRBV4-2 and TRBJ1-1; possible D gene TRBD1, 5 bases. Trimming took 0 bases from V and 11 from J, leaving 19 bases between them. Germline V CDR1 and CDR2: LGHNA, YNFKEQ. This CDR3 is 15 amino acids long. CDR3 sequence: CASSQEVGQGLSAFF. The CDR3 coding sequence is TGTGCCAGCAGCCAAGAGGTGGGGCAGGGTCTTTCGGCTTTCTTT.

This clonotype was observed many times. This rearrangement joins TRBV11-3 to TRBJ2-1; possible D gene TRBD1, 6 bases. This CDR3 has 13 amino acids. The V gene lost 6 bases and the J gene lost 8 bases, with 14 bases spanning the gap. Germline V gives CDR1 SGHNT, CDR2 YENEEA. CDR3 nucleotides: TGTGCCAGCAGGTCCAGGGGTTCGGATGAGCAGTTCTTC. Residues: CASRSRGSDEQFF. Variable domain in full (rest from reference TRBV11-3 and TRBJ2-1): EAGVVQSPRYKIIEKKQPVAFWCNPISGHNTLYWYLQNLGQGPELLIRYENEEAVDDSQLPKDRFSAERLKGVDSTLKIQPAELGDSAVYLCASRSRGSDEQFFGPGTRLTVL.

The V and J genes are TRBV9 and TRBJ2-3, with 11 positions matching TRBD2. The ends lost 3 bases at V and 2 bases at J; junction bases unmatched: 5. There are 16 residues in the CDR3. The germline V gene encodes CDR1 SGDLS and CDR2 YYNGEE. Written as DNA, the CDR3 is TGTGCCAGCAGCGCGGAACTAGCGGGGGCCACAGATACGCAGTATTTT. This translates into CASSAELAGATDTQYF.

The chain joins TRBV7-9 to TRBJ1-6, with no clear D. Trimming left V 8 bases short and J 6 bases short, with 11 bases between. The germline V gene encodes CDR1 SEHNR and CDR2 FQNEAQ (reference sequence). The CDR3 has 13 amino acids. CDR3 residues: CASGLQVNSPLHF. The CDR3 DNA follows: TGTGCCAGCGGATTACAAGTTAATTCACCCCTCCACTTT.

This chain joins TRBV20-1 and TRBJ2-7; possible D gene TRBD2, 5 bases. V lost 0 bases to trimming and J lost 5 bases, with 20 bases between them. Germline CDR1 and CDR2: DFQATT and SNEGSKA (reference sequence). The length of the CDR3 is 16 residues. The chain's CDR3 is CSAREGLGSGNNEQYF. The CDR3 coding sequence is TGCAGTGCTAGAGAGGGTTTAGGGAGCGGAAACAACGAGCAGTACTTC.

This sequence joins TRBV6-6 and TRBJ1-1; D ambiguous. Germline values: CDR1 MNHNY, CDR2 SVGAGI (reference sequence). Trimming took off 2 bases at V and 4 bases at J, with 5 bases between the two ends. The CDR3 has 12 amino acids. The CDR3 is CASSYGSTEAFF. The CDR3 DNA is TGTGCCAGCAGTTACGGGAGCACTGAAGCTTTCTTT.

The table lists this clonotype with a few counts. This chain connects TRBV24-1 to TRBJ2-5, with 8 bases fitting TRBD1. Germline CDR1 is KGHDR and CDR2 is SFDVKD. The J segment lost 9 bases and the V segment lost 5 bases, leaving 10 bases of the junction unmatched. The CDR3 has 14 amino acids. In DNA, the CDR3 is TGTGCCACCAGTGGGGGACAGGAAACATTGGCCCAGTACTTC. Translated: CATSGGQETLAQYF.

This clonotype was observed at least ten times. The CDR3 DNA follows: TGTGCCAGTAGTACCGGACATAGCAATGAGCAGTTCTTC. This codes for CASSTGHSNEQFF. The rearrangement links TRBV19 to TRBJ2-1; D is possibly TRBD1 (5 bases). Trimming shortened V by 4 bases and J by 6 bases, and 10 bases separated the two germline ends. Germline V gene sequence: CDR1 LNHDA, CDR2 SQIVND (reference sequence). CDR3 length equals 13 residues.

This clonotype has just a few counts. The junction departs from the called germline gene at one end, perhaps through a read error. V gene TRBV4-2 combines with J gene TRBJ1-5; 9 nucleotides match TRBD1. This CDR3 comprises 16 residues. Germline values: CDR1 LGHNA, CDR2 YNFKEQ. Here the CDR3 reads CASSSRDRESGQLQHF. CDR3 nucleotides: TGTGCCAGCAGCAGCCGGGACAGGGAATCCGGGCAGCTCCAGCATTTT.

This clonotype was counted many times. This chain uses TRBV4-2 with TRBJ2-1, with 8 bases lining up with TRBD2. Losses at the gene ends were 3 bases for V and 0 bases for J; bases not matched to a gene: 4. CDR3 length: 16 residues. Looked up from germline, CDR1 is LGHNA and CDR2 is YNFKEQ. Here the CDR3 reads CASSHPGGGSYNEQFF. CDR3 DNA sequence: TGTGCCAGCAGCCACCCGGGGGGGGGCTCCTACAATGAGCAGTTCTTC.